This passage covers 5 T cell receptor beta chains from one sample sequenced in a study of beta chain features in type 1 diabetes. Of the isolated RNA, all was reverse transcribed, and so the sequenced material was expressed TCRB transcripts. Measured with immunoSEQ multiplex PCR; TCRdb has only the in-frame clones, and not every one. The repertoire has 15,000 to 20,000 clones, approximately 50% of them found once; the top ten carry about 0.45%. Sequenced: stem cell memory CD4+ T cells from blood. The origin of the receptors is a man younger than 30 in good health.

The CDR3 bases are TGTGCCAGCAGCCGCAAAAGGGATCGGGGATCCGTGGTGACCCAGTACTTC. This encodes CASSRKRDRGSVVTQYF. The chain recombines TRBV14 with TRBJ2-5; maybe TRBD2 (5 bases). CDR1 and CDR2 (germline): SGHDN, FVKESK. This CDR3 spans 17 amino acids. Trimming stripped 4 bases from V and 7 bases from J, with 25 bases between.

This chain connects TRBV18 to TRBJ2-3; D remains unclear. The CDR3 is 14 residues long. With 3 bases removed from V and 0 bases from J, the gap between germline ends came to 7 bases. Germline values: CDR1 KGHSH, CDR2 LQKENI. The CDR3 reads CASSPVVSTDTQYF. The CDR3 DNA follows: TGTGCCAGCTCACCGGTAGTTAGCACAGATACGCAGTATTTT.

V and J are TRBV27 and TRBJ2-3; no definite D call. Germline CDR1 and CDR2: MNHEY and SMNVEV (reference sequence). Trimming stripped 4 bases from V and 1 base from J, with 12 bases between. The CDR3 runs 15 residues. The CDR3 sequence is CASSSQRPGTDTQYF. The CDR3 DNA reads as TGTGCCAGCAGTTCCCAACGTCCGGGCACAGATACGCAGTATTTT.

This sequence joins TRBV29-1 and TRBJ1-2, with no clear D. Trimming stripped 7 bases from V and 7 bases from J, with 16 bases between. This CDR3 region has 12 residues. CDR1 is SQVTM, CDR2 ANQGSEA, per germline. CDR3 nucleotide sequence: TGCAGCGGGTCATTGTTGGGCGTTGGCTACACCTTC. This codes for CSGSLLGVGYTF.

V and J are TRBV6-1 and TRBJ2-7, with D possibly TRBD1 on 5 matching bases. There are 12 residues in the CDR3. The V and J ends lost 6 bases and 3 bases respectively, with 9 bases between them. CDR1 is MNHNS and CDR2 is SASEGT in the germline V gene. The CDR3 here is CASRDTVYEQYF. The CDR3 DNA reads as TGTGCCAGCAGGGACACGGTCTACGAGCAGTACTTC.